These 2 T cell receptor beta chains originate from one sample sequenced in a study of blood T cell repertoires in COVID-19. The protocol was immunoSEQ multiplex PCR, while the TCRdb copy is restricted to in-frame clones and leaves out a portion. The repertoire holds around 99,000 clones, with about 89% as singletons. The sequencing sample was made of peripheral blood. Receptor source: a man aged 35-49 years with active or convalescent COVID-19.

The rearrangement uses TRBV29-1 and TRBJ2-1; D perhaps matches TRBD1 (6 bases). Deletions cut 0 bases from V and 0 bases from J, with 9 bases between. The CDR3 has 15 residues. Germline V CDR1 and CDR2: SQVTM, ANQGSEA. CDR3 nucleotide sequence: TGCAGCGTTGAAGATGACAGGAACTCCTACAATGAGCAGTTCTTC. It codes for CSVEDDRNSYNEQFF.

V usage is TRBV7-2 and J usage is TRBJ2-3; 11 bases match TRBD2. The germline V gene has CDR1 SGHTA and CDR2 FQGNSA. The trim removed 0 bases at V and 2 bases at J, leaving 4 bases unmatched. This CDR3 spans 17 amino acids. The CDR3 DNA reads as TGTGCCAGCAGCTTAGCGGGACTAGCGGCACTCACAGATACGCAGTATTTT. It codes for CASSLAGLAALTDTQYF.